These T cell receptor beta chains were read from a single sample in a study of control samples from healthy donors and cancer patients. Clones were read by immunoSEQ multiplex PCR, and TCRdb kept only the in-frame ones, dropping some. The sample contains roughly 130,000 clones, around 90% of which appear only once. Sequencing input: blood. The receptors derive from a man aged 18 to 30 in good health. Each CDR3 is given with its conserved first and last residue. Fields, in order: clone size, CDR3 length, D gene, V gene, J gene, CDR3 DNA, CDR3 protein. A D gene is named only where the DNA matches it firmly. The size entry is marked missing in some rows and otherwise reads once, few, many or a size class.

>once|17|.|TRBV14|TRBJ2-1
TGTGCCAGCAGCCTTCGACTCACAACAAGCTCCTACAATGAGCAGTTCTTC
CASSLRLTTSSYNEQFF
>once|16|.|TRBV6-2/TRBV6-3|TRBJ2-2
TGTGCCAGCAGTTACTCGACCAAGGCAAACACCGGGGAGCTGTTTTTT
CASSYSTKANTGELFF
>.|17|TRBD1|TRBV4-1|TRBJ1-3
TGCGCCAGCAGCCAGATTTGGGACAGAGGCTCTGGAAACACCATATATTTT
CASSQIWDRGSGNTIYF
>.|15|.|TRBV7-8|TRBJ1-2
TGTGCCAGCAGCTCAAGACCACAAGATAACTATGGCTACACCTTC
CASSSRPQDNYGYTF
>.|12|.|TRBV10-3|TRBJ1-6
TGTGCCATCAGTGAGAATAATTCACCCCTCCACTTT
CAISENNSPLHF
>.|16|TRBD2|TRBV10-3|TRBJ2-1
TGTGCCATCAGTGCGACTAGCGGGGGTCCTTACAATGAGCAGTTCTTC
CAISATSGGPYNEQFF
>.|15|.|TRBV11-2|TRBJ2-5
TGTGCCAGCAGCTTATTCCAGCGGGACCAAGAGACCCAGTACTTC
CASSLFQRDQETQYF
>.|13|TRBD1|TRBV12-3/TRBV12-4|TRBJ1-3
TGTGCCAGCAGAACAGGGGGCAGAAACACCATATATTTT
CASRTGGRNTIYF
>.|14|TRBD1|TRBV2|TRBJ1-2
TGTGCCAGCATCCGGGACAGGACTAACTATGGCTACACCTTC
CASIRDRTNYGYTF
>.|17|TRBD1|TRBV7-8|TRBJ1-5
TGTGCCAGCGCCTTGGTAGGGACAGGGACAGACGATCAGCCCCAGCATTTT
CASALVGTGTDDQPQHF
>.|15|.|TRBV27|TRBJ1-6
TGTGCCAGCAGTCCTATCGGGGGGGCTAATTCACCCCTCCACTTT
CASSPIGGANSPLHF
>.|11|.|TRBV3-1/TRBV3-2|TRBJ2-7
TGTGCCAGCAGCCAAGAAAAGGAGCAGTACTTC
CASSQEKEQYF
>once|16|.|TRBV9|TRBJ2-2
TGTGCCAGCAGCACTTCTCCGGGAACCAACACCGGGGAGCTGTTTTTT
CASSTSPGTNTGELFF
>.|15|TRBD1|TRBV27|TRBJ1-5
TGTGCCAGCAGCCCAGGACAGGAATACAATCAGCCCCAGCATTTT
CASSPGQEYNQPQHF
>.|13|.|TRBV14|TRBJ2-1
TGTGCCAGCAGCGTGGGGTTGGCCAATGAGCAGTTCTTC
CASSVGLANEQFF
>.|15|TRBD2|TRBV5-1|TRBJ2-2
TGCGCCAGCAGCCAGGGCGGGAGAGACACCGGGGAGCTGTTTTTT
CASSQGGRDTGELFF
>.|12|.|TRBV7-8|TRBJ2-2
TGTCAGACAGGCGAATTCACCGGGGAGCTGTTTTTT
CQTGEFTGELFF
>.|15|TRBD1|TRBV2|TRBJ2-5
TGTGCCAGCAGTGTATCGCAGGGGGCGGGGGAGACCCAGTACTTC
CASSVSQGAGETQYF
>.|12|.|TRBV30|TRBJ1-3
TGTGCCTGGAGTCGCTCTGGAAACACCATATATTTT
CAWSRSGNTIYF
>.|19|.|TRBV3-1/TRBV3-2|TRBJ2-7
TGTGCCAGCAGCCAAGCCCCACCGGGGCAACTACCTTCAGGGTACGAGCAGTACTTC
CASSQAPPGQLPSGYEQYF
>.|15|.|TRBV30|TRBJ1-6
TGTGCCTGGAATGCGGGCCGGGAGTATAATTCACCCCTCCACTTT
CAWNAGREYNSPLHF
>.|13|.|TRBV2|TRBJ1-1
TGTGCAGAGTCCCAGGGAATGAACACTGAAGCTTTCTTT
CAESQGMNTEAFF
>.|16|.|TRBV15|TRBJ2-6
TGTGCCACCAGCCCCCAGAGGGCTAGGGGGGCCAACGTCCTGACTTTC
CATSPQRARGANVLTF
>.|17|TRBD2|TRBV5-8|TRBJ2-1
TGTGCCAGCAGCCCCCGGGGGCTAGCGGGGAGGTACAATGAGCAGTTCTTC
CASSPRGLAGRYNEQFF
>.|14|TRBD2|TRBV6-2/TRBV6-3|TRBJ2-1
TGTGCCAGCAGTTACCCGCCTAGCGGATTAGGGCAGTTCTTC
CASSYPPSGLGQFF
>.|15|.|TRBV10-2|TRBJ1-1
TGCGCCAGCAGTACCCCCTGGACACCGAACACTGAAGCTTTCTTT
CASSTPWTPNTEAFF
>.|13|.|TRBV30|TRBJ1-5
TGTGCCTGGAGTGCAGGGGAGGGACAGCCCCAGCATTTT
CAWSAGEGQPQHF